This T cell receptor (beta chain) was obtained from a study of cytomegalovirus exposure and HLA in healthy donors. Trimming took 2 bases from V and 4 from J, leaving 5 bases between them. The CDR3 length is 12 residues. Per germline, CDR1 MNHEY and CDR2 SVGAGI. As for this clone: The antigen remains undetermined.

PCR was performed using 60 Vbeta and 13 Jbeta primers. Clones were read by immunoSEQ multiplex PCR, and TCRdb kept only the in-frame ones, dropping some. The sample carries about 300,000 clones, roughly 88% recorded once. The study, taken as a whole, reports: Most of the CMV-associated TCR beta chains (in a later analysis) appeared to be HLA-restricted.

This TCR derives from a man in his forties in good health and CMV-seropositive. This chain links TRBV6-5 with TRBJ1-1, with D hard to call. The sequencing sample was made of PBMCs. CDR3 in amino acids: CASSYEGTEAFF. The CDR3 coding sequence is TGTGCCAGCAGTTACGAGGGCACTGAAGCTTTCTTT.